A single sample is the source of the 13 T cell receptor beta chains below, sequenced in a study of blood T cell repertoires in COVID-19. The table came from immunoSEQ multiplex PCR; TCRdb's copy has only in-frame clones and leaves some out. In the table there are hundreds of thousands of clones, roughly 89% of which are singletons. Source material: peripheral blood. All receptors come from a woman under 30 who had recovered from COVID-19.

This chain joins TRBV5-1 and TRBJ1-6; 11 bases agree with TRBD1. V lost 4 bases to trimming and J lost 10 bases; unmatched junction nucleotides: 13. The germline V gene has CDR1 SGHRS and CDR2 YFSETQ. The CDR3 is 17 residues long. CDR3 coding DNA: TGCGCCAGCAGCCTCGGACAGGGGGCGCGGGTAGAATCACCCCTCCACTTT. Its protein product is CASSLGQGARVESPLHF. Together with reference TRBV5-1 and TRBJ1-6, the CDR3 gives the full variable domain: KAGVTQTPRYLIKTRGQQVTLSCSPISGHRSVSWYQQTPGQGLQFLFEYFSETQRNKGNFPGRFSGRQFSNSRSEMNVSTLELGDSALYLCASSLGQGARVESPLHFGNGTRLTVT.

The V call is TRBV5-1, the J call TRBJ2-1, with D tentatively TRBD2 (6 bases). The V and J ends lost 4 bases and 2 bases respectively, with 13 bases between them. Germline CDR1 and CDR2: SGHRS and YFSETQ. This CDR3 has 15 amino acids. This chain's CDR3 is CASSVLAEAYNEQFF. The CDR3 bases are TGCGCCAGCAGCGTTTTAGCGGAGGCCTACAATGAGCAGTTCTTC.

The chain recombines TRBV6-2 or TRBV6-3 with TRBJ2-1; 12 positions match TRBD2. Germline loops: CDR1 MNHEY, CDR2 SVGEGT. Trimming removed 6 bases from V and 7 bases from J; junction bases left unmatched: 7. The CDR3 length is 15 residues. The CDR3, as DNA: TGTGCCAGCAGCCCTTCGACTAGCGGGAGAAATGAGCAGTTCTTC. Amino acids: CASSPSTSGRNEQFF.

The chain combines TRBV18 with TRBJ1-5; TRBD1 aligns across 7 bases. In germline, CDR1 is KGHSH, CDR2 LQKENI. Unmatched junction bases numbered 12, after V lost 6 bases and J lost 7 bases. The CDR3 has 15 residues. CDR3 nucleotide sequence: TGTGCCAGCTCCATTACAGGGGACGGAGGCCAGCCCCAGCATTTT. Translated, it gives CASSITGDGGQPQHF.

The chain couples TRBV27 to TRBJ1-6; 11 nucleotides line up with TRBD1. Germline-derived CDR1 and CDR2 are MNHEY and SMNVEV (reference sequence). CDR3 length equals 15 residues. V lost 5 bases to trimming and J lost 7 bases; unmatched junction nucleotides: 4. The CDR3 region is CASSQGTGGNSPLHF. The CDR3 nucleotides are TGTGCCAGCAGTCAGGGGACAGGGGGGAATTCACCCCTCCACTTT.

The chain recombines TRBV6-5 with TRBJ1-2, with unresolved D. Deletions cut 5 bases from V and 0 bases from J, with 7 bases between. CDR1 is MNHEY, CDR2 SVGAGI, per germline. The CDR3 is 13 amino acids. The CDR3 here is CASSRGSNYGYTF. The CDR3 DNA sequence: TGTGCCAGCAGTCGCGGGTCTAACTATGGCTACACCTTC.

The V call is TRBV10-1, the J call TRBJ2-1; 7 bases are shared with TRBD2. Germline CDR1 WNHNN, CDR2 SYGVQD (reference sequence). V lost 4 bases and J lost 4; bases outside the gene matches: 7. This CDR3 is 15 amino acids long. The CDR3 region has the DNA TGCGCCAGCAGTGTCGGGCTAGCGGATTACAATGAGCAGTTCTTC. Translation gives CASSVGLADYNEQFF.

V and J are TRBV21-1 and TRBJ1-6. TRBV21-1 constitutes a pseudogene. CDR3 size: 18 residues. DNA for the CDR3: TGTGCCAGCAGCAAAGACGGTGGCGGGAGCTCCTATAATTCACCCCTCCACTTT. This encodes CASSKDGGGSSYNSPLHF.

The V and J genes are TRBV10-2 and TRBJ1-2; 9 bases line up with TRBD1. Germline V gene data show CDR1 as WSHSY and CDR2 as SAAADI. This CDR3 is 15 amino acids long. Germline trimming cut 6 bases from V and 0 bases from J; bases unmatched to any gene: 5. The CDR3 sequence: CASRGTGGSNYGYTF. CDR3 DNA: TGCGCCAGCAGGGGCACAGGGGGCTCTAACTATGGCTACACCTTC.

The V call is TRBV27, the J call TRBJ1-1; D is perhaps TRBD1 (6 bases). V was pared by 4 bases and J by 5 bases, with 14 bases between. CDR3 length equals 14 residues. The V gene's germline CDR1 is MNHEY and CDR2 SMNVEV (reference sequence). CDR3 bases: TGTGCCAGCAGTTGGGAGGGGGGAACTACTGAAGCTTTCTTT. This translates into CASSWEGGTTEAFF.

The chain recombines TRBV6-2 or TRBV6-3 with TRBJ2-2; 8 bases map to TRBD1. V gave up 3 bases and J gave up 6 bases; unmatched junction bases: 9. The CDR3 contains 16 residues. Germline V CDR1 and CDR2: MNHEY, SVGEGT. CDR3 DNA: TGTGCCAGCAGTTATACAGGGGGTGGACTCCCCGGGGAGCTGTTTTTT. Its translation: CASSYTGGGLPGELFF.

The V call is TRBV7-2, the J call TRBJ1-1; 7 positions match TRBD1. The CDR3 length is 14 residues. V was pared by 5 bases and J by 1 base, with 4 bases of the junction left unmatched. CDR1 SGHTA and CDR2 FQGNSA come from the germline V gene. CDR3: CASSLTGENTEAFF. The CDR3 region has the DNA TGTGCCAGCAGCCTCACAGGGGAGAACACTGAAGCTTTCTTT.

The genes are TRBV6-5 and TRBJ2-4; TRBD2 might be the D (5 bases). The germline V gene has CDR1 MNHEY and CDR2 SVGAGI. V was clipped by 4 bases and J by 4 bases, with 11 bases between them. The CDR3 has 14 residues. The CDR3 is CASSSFSEKNIQYF. The CDR3 bases are TGTGCCAGCAGTTCTTTTAGCGAGAAAAACATTCAGTACTTC.